The 18 T cell receptor beta chains below were found in one sample sequenced in a study of shared clonotypes between healthy human individuals. Only in-frame clones appear in the TCRdb table, and some are missing; sequencing was by immunoSEQ multiplex PCR. This table has around 2,000,000 clones, approximately 94% appearing once. As defined, naive CD8 cells were CD45RO-negative and positively selected for CCR7, with terminally differentiated effector memory CD45RA+ cells excluded. Input material: naive CD8+ T cells sorted from blood. The origin of the receptors is a man younger than 35 in good health.

J is TRBJ1-5 and V is TRBV7-8; TRBD1 matches at 9 bases. The CDR3 spans 18 residues. The V and J ends lost 1 base and 6 bases, in that order; junction bases with no gene match: 13. Germline-derived CDR1 and CDR2 are SGHVS and FQNEAQ. The CDR3: CASSLEAAGQGIGQPQHF. CDR3 DNA sequence: TGTGCCAGCAGCTTAGAGGCAGCTGGACAGGGGATCGGTCAGCCCCAGCATTTT.

The chain links TRBV25-1 to TRBJ1-1, with D hard to call. Germline-derived CDR1 and CDR2 are MGHDK and SYGVNS. Trimming left V 4 bases short and J 8 bases short, with 14 bases between. The CDR3 is 13 amino acids. DNA of the CDR3: TGTGCCAGCAGTGGGTCCCATATGGGGGAAGCTTTCTTT. Its protein product is CASSGSHMGEAFF.

V and J are TRBV19 and TRBJ2-1; weak D call: TRBD2 (5 bases). CDR3 length: 14 amino acids. Trimming pared 7 bases from V and 4 bases from J, leaving 14 bases between. CDR1 and CDR2 (germline): LNHDA, SQIVND (reference sequence). The DNA for the CDR3 is TGTGCCAGTAACGGCGTGTCGGGATACAATGAGCAGTTCTTC. Translating gives CASNGVSGYNEQFF.

About this clone: Distinct nucleotide sequences in the sample also encode this CDR3. The chain combines TRBV9 with TRBJ2-7; unclear D gene. V dropped 0 bases and J dropped 1 base, with 5 bases sitting between them. The CDR3 has 13 amino acids. Looked up from germline, CDR1 is SGDLS and CDR2 is YYNGEE. In nucleotides, the CDR3 is TGTGCCAGCAGCGTAGAGGCGTCCTACGAGCAGTACTTC. Translated: CASSVEASYEQYF.

V usage is TRBV6-6 and J usage is TRBJ2-7, with 9 bases identical to TRBD1. CDR1 and CDR2 from the germline V gene are MNHNY and SVGAGI (reference sequence). V lost 5 bases and J lost 5; bases outside the gene matches: 10. The CDR3 has 15 residues. CDR3 coding DNA: TGTGCCAGCAGTCCCGGGACAGGGACGAAGGACGAGCAGTACTTC. Its translation: CASSPGTGTKDEQYF.

The V gene is TRBV2, the J gene TRBJ2-2; no reliable D call. Germline loops: CDR1 SNHLY, CDR2 FYNNEI. V was clipped by 3 bases and J by 1 base, with 6 bases between them. This CDR3 is built from 14 residues. The CDR3 protein is CASSDQENTGELFF. CDR3 DNA: TGTGCCAGCAGTGACCAGGAGAACACCGGGGAGCTGTTTTTT. The full variable domain, in which reference TRBV2 and TRBJ2-2 provide the parts outside the CDR3, is EPEVTQTPSHQVTQMGQEVILRCVPISNHLYFYWYRQILGQKVEFLVSFYNNEISEKSEIFDDQFSVERPDGSNFTLKIRSTKLEDSAMYFCASSDQENTGELFFGEGSRLTVL.

The chain recombines TRBV11-2 with TRBJ2-1, with 11 positions matching TRBD1. Germline-derived CDR1 and CDR2 are SGHAT and FQNNGV. J was trimmed by 2 bases and V by 5 bases; bases with no gene match: 2. The CDR3 covers 15 residues. CDR3 protein: CASSMDRGPYNEQFF. CDR3 DNA sequence: TGTGCCAGCAGCATGGACAGGGGGCCCTACAATGAGCAGTTCTTC.

CDR3 sequence: CASSEWDYGGDTGELFF. CDR3 DNA: TGTGCCAGCAGTGAATGGGACTATGGTGGGGACACCGGGGAGCTGTTTTTT. The V call is TRBV6-1, the J call TRBJ2-2; 7 bases line up with TRBD2. The CDR3 covers 17 residues. Germline V gene data show CDR1 as MNHNS and CDR2 as SASEGT. The V and J ends lost 2 bases and 3 bases, in that order; junction bases with no gene match: 9.

CDR3 region: CASGLAGTDTGELFF. The DNA for the CDR3 is TGTGCTAGTGGTTTGGCCGGGACAGATACAGGGGAGCTGTTTTTT. This chain links TRBV12-5 with TRBJ2-2; 7 bases match TRBD1. Losses at the gene ends were 1 base for V and 8 bases for J; bases not matched to a gene: 7. The CDR3 has 15 residues. Germline V gene sequence: CDR1 LGHNT, CDR2 FRNRAP.

V usage is TRBV5-1 and J usage is TRBJ2-7, with D hard to call. The V gene lost 3 bases and the J gene lost 0 bases, with 13 bases spanning the gap. The length of the CDR3 is 15 residues. Looked up from germline, CDR1 is SGHRS and CDR2 is YFSETQ. The CDR3 region is CASSYNSNPSYEQYF. CDR3 nucleotides: TGCGCCAGCAGCTACAACAGCAATCCCTCCTACGAGCAGTACTTC.

This sequence joins TRBV4-3 and TRBJ2-7; the match to TRBD2 covers 7 bases. The CDR3 length is 15 residues. J gave up 0 bases and V 4 bases, and 6 bases lay outside the gene matches. Germline V gene lookup returns CDR1 LGHNA and CDR2 YSLEER. The CDR3 region has the DNA TGCGCCAGCAGCCCCGGGGTAGCGGGCTCCTACGAGCAGTACTTC. It translates to CASSPGVAGSYEQYF.

Regarding this clone: Other DNA sequences of this sample code for an identical CDR3. V and J are TRBV6-5 and TRBJ2-2, with 8 positions matching TRBD1. J gave up 0 bases and V 6 bases, and 0 bases lay outside the gene matches. Germline lookup yields CDR1 MNHEY and CDR2 SVGAGI. This CDR3 region has 14 residues. CDR3 bases: TGTGCCAGCAGGACAGGGGCGAACACCGGGGAGCTGTTTTTT. Amino acid sequence: CASRTGANTGELFF.

This chain connects TRBV7-9 to TRBJ2-5; D remains ambiguous. Per the germline V gene, CDR1 is SEHNR and CDR2 is FQNEAQ (reference sequence). Trimming took off 5 bases at V and 5 bases at J, with 12 bases between the two ends. This CDR3 is 13 amino acids long. The CDR3, as DNA: TGTGCCAGCAGCGCTCCGGCCTCCGAGACCCAGTACTTC. Translating gives CASSAPASETQYF.

The genes are TRBV30 and TRBJ2-7, with D possibly TRBD2 on 6 matching bases. V dropped 0 bases and J dropped 5 bases, with 11 bases sitting between them. The CDR3 is 13 amino acids. In germline, CDR1 is GTSNPN, CDR2 SVGIG (reference sequence). The DNA of the CDR3 is TGTGCCTGGAGTGTATCGTGGGGGGACGAGCAGTACTTC. Protein product: CAWSVSWGDEQYF.

A remark on this clone: Other DNA sequences of this sample code for an identical CDR3. CDR3 sequence reads: CASSLAGGEQYF. The CDR3 DNA is TGTGCCAGCAGCTTAGCAGGGGGGGAGCAGTACTTC. This chain joins TRBV7-9 and TRBJ2-7; tentatively, D is TRBD1 or TRBD2 (6 bases each). Trimming cost V 0 bases and J 7 bases, with 7 bases left between them. The CDR3 is made up of 12 amino acids. Germline V gene lookup returns CDR1 SEHNR and CDR2 FQNEAQ (reference sequence). The full variable domain, with the rest looked up from reference TRBV7-9 and TRBJ2-7, is DTGVSQNPRHKITKRGQNVTFRCDPISEHNRLYWYRQTLGQGPEFLTYFQNEAQLEKSRLLSDRFSAERPKGSFSTLEIQRTEQGDSAMYLCASSLAGGEQYFGPGTRLTVT.

The V and J genes are TRBV9 and TRBJ1-3; a possible D gene is TRBD1 (6 bases). V lost 3 bases and J 0 bases, leaving 13 bases between the germline ends. The V gene's germline CDR1 is SGDLS and CDR2 YYNGEE. This CDR3 is 16 amino acids long. In nucleotides, the CDR3 is TGTGCCAGCAGCGCAGGACAGACTCTCTCTGGAAACACCATATATTTT. Encoded protein: CASSAGQTLSGNTIYF. Combining the CDR3 with reference TRBV9 and TRBJ1-3 gives the whole variable domain DSGVTQTPKHLITATGQRVTLRCSPRSGDLSVYWYQQSLDQGLQFLIQYYNGEERAKGNILERFSAQQFPDLHSELNLSSLELGDSALYFCASSAGQTLSGNTIYFGEGSWLTVV.

The genes are TRBV6-6 and TRBJ2-7, with D tentatively TRBD1 (6 bases). The CDR3 has 14 residues. Trimming stripped 5 bases from V and 3 bases from J, with 14 bases between. The V gene's germline CDR1 is MNHNY and CDR2 SVGAGI (reference sequence). The CDR3 protein is CASSEVDRNYEQYF. CDR3 nucleotide sequence: TGTGCCAGCAGTGAGGTGGACAGAAACTACGAGCAGTACTTC.

This chain links TRBV5-1 with TRBJ2-7; perhaps D is TRBD1 or TRBD2 (6 bases each). The V end was cut by 3 bases, the J end by 7 bases, with 23 bases between. In germline, CDR1 is SGHRS, CDR2 YFSETQ. The CDR3 contains 16 residues. CDR3 bases: TGCGCCAGCAGCTCGAAAAACGGCCCCCAGGGGAGGGAGCAGTACTTC. It translates to CASSSKNGPQGREQYF.